The present T cell receptor (beta chain) was sequenced within a study of blood T cell repertoires in COVID-19 (dated by TCRdb to 2020 to 2021). For the study in its entirety: Samples from collaborators originated in the United States, Italy and Spain and spanned both the acute and convalescent phases of COVID-19. The material from the prospective study consisted of cDNA or gDNA derived from T cells, B-cell-depleted T cells, or PBMCs. Subjects who had been exposed to COVID-19, were actively infected with it, or had recovered from it provided the deeply sampled blood TCRbeta repertoires that made up the dataset. A freely available public database, intended as a resource for researchers studying the immune response to SARS-CoV-2, is where the repertoires were released. The samples were drawn from two sources: the first 160 participants of the ongoing ImmuneRACE study, and 1,254 subjects contributed by 6 global collaborators. Nearly every sample came with metadata listing a de-identified subject ID, COVID-19 status, age in years and sex. Where HLA class I and class II types were available, the types were taken from metadata supplied by the sample provider, not from assay-based typing. Study-wide conclusions, independent of this receptor: How much clinical and demographic metadata was included differed by source and by participant, and the metadata was provided uncurated.

Collaborating institutions collected whole blood in K2EDTA tubes following their own protocols. For TCRbeta analysis, collaborator samples were shipped as frozen whole blood, as isolated PBMCs, or as DNA extracted from either sample type. Details on this clone: What antigen it recognizes has not been identified. No much larger clone exists at a distance of one base, and base qualities are not known.

TCRbeta CDR3 regions were amplified from genomic DNA using the immunoSEQ Assay, a bias-controlled multiplex PCR. Processing in the source paper ran as follows. The number of nucleated cells in each sample was estimated from the amplification of reference gene primers within the assay. To quantify the absolute abundance of each unique TCRbeta CDR3 rearrangement, sequence reads were collapsed and filtered. For each sample, productive Simpson clonality was calculated by taking the square root of Simpson's diversity index across productive rearrangements. The clones in this table, taken by TCRdb from immuneACCESS, are in-frame only. Not every clone is retained; where verified, under half of the shortfall comes from an unresolved V gene, and the cause of the rest is unknown. V, J and clone size are taken as reported in that table, and D and trimming were inferred from the DNA itself. This sample gives around 250,000 clones in total; around 82% of them show up just once. Of the sample, 8.6% falls within the top ten clones.

The CDR3 has 14 amino acids, counting the end cysteine and phenylalanine. Only the CDR3 region is kept as DNA, spanning 42 bases read in frame from base 1. The germline V gene (reference sequence) gives CDR1 as SGHNT and CDR2 as YYREEE. Deletion took 2 bases off V and 6 bases off J, with a span of 14 bases between the germline ends. This chain is built from TRBV5-4 and TRBJ1-2, with TRBD1 perhaps the D gene, on 5 matching bases. This TCR was recovered from a man aged 35 to 55 with active or convalescent COVID-19. The sequenced sample was peripheral blood. Here is the DNA: TGTGCCAGCAGCTTTAACGTCCTAGGGGATGGCTACACCTTC. Translated, it gives CASSFNVLGDGYTF.